Listed below are T cell receptor beta chains from one sample, sequenced in a study of OX40 agonist ivuxolimab in advanced cancers. TCRdb keeps only in-frame clones here, not all; method: immunoSEQ multiplex PCR. The table records fewer than 50,000 clones, about 89% of them present only once. The specimen was CD4+ or CD8+ T cells sorted from blood, collected in a trial of the OX40 agonist ivuxolimab. The receptor set was obtained from an adult with an advanced solid tumor such as melanoma, head and neck, liver or kidney cancer. The CDR3 runs from the conserved cysteine through the conserved F or W. A D gene is named only where the DNA matches it firmly. The size of a clone is reported for some rows only, either as once, few or many, or as a class for expanded clones.

D gene	V gene	J gene	clone size	CDR3 length	CDR3 protein	CDR3 DNA
NA	TRBV7-9	TRBJ2-5	once	13	CASSFRVRETQYF	TGTGCCAGCAGTTTCAGGGTCCGAGAGACCCAGTACTTC
NA	TRBV6-5	TRBJ2-3	NA	14	CASRPGTSTDTQYF	TGTGCCAGCAGACCCGGGACTAGCACAGATACGCAGTATTTT
NA	TRBV7-8	TRBJ2-1	NA	13	CASSLGLHNEQFF	TGTGCCAGCAGCTTGGGACTTCACAATGAGCAGTTCTTC
NA	TRBV7-9	TRBJ2-1	NA	14	CASSLVSLTNEQFF	TGTGCCAGCAGCTTAGTGTCCTTAACCAATGAGCAGTTCTTC
TRBD2	TRBV19	TRBJ2-7	NA	15	CASSPGLADTYEQYF	TGTGCCAGTAGTCCGGGACTAGCGGATACCTACGAGCAGTACTTC
NA	TRBV6-6	TRBJ2-7	NA	16	CASSYSGGQGYYEQYF	TGTGCCAGCAGTTACTCGGGCGGCCAGGGGTACTACGAGCAGTACTTC
NA	TRBV6-5	TRBJ2-2	NA	12	CASRLGSGELFF	TGTGCCAGCAGATTAGGGAGCGGGGAGCTGTTTTTT
TRBD1	TRBV2	TRBJ1-1	NA	13	CASRTGGSTEAFF	TGTGCCAGCAGGACAGGGGGTTCCACTGAAGCTTTCTTT
NA	TRBV9	TRBJ1-1	NA	13	CASSVGGATEAFF	TGTGCCAGCAGCGTAGGAGGGGCAACTGAAGCTTTCTTT
NA	TRBV19	TRBJ2-7	few	16	CASSIDVTAPVHEQYF	TGTGCCAGTAGTATAGATGTAACAGCCCCCGTCCACGAGCAGTACTTC
NA	TRBV29-1	TRBJ2-1	NA	16	CSVEGLELGAYNEQFF	TGCAGCGTTGAAGGACTAGAATTAGGGGCCTACAATGAGCAGTTCTTC
NA	TRBV7-9	TRBJ2-1	once	14	CASSLESSYNEQFF	TGTGCCAGCAGCTTGGAAAGCTCCTACAATGAGCAGTTCTTC
NA	TRBV6-1	TRBJ2-7	NA	15	CATLAEGPFVHEQYF	TGTGCCACACTAGCAGAGGGGCCCTTTGTCCACGAGCAGTACTTC
NA	TRBV27	TRBJ2-7	NA	16	CASSPLTGAYTYEQYF	TGTGCCAGCAGTCCGCTGACAGGCGCCTATACCTACGAGCAGTACTTC
TRBD1	TRBV2	TRBJ1-5	few	15	CASSGQGFGNQPQHF	TGTGCCAGCAGCGGACAGGGTTTTGGCAATCAGCCCCAGCATTTT
NA	TRBV11-2	TRBJ1-3	once	14	CASSLVGSGNTIYF	TGTGCCAGCAGCTTAGTAGGATCTGGAAACACCATATATTTT
TRBD1	TRBV7-9	TRBJ2-6	NA	16	CASSSPQGAGANVLTF	TGTGCCAGCAGCAGTCCACAGGGGGCTGGGGCCAACGTCCTGACTTTC
NA	TRBV6-5	TRBJ1-5	NA	15	CASSYSIRINQPQHF	TGTGCCAGCAGTTACTCGATTCGGATCAATCAGCCCCAGCATTTT
NA	TRBV5-5	TRBJ2-3	once	15	CASSFGQTSTDTQYF	TGTGCCAGCAGCTTCGGCCAAACTAGCACAGATACGCAGTATTTT
NA	TRBV7-3	TRBJ2-1	NA	13	CASSLTLGNEQFF	TGTGCCAGCAGCTTAACTCTCGGAAATGAGCAGTTCTTC
TRBD1	TRBV5-1	TRBJ1-3	NA	16	CASSLERGTGGNTIYF	TGCGCCAGCAGCTTAGAGAGAGGGACAGGGGGAAACACCATATATTTT
NA	TRBV28	TRBJ1-5	NA	12	CASSSKDYDLNF	TGTGCCAGCAGTTCGAAAGATTATGACCTTAATTTT
NA	TRBV7-2	TRBJ2-5	once	14	CASSLARFQETQYF	TGTGCCAGCAGCTTAGCGCGGTTCCAAGAGACCCAGTACTTC
TRBD2	TRBV6-1	TRBJ2-7	NA	16	CASSEVGSGNSYEQYF	TGTGCCAGCAGTGAAGTTGGTAGCGGGAACTCCTACGAGCAGTACTTC
TRBD2	TRBV7-9	TRBJ2-1	NA	16	CASSLWTSGLYNEQFF	TGTGCCAGCAGCCTCTGGACTAGCGGGTTATACAATGAGCAGTTCTTC
NA	TRBV4-3	TRBJ1-1	once	15	CASSQGRHKNTEAFF	TGCGCCAGCAGCCAAGGAAGACACAAGAACACTGAAGCTTTCTTT
NA	TRBV6-1	TRBJ2-5	NA	12	CASTATGETQYF	TGTGCCAGCACGGCGACGGGGGAGACCCAGTACTTC
TRBD1	TRBV10-1	TRBJ2-4	NA	15	CASSESTTGENIQYF	TGCGCCAGCAGTGAGTCGACGACAGGGGAAAACATTCAGTACTTC
TRBD1	TRBV9	TRBJ1-2	NA	15	CASSVTGTGVGGYTF	TGTGCCAGCAGCGTAACTGGGACAGGGGTTGGCGGCTACACCTTC
TRBD1	TRBV19	TRBJ1-5	NA	15	CASSDLGTGNQPQHF	TGTGCCAGTAGCGATCTCGGGACAGGCAATCAGCCCCAGCATTTT
TRBD1	TRBV9	TRBJ2-7	NA	16	CASSAPGQGMSAEQYF	TGTGCCAGCAGCGCCCCGGGACAGGGAATGTCGGCCGAGCAGTACTTC
TRBD2	TRBV27	TRBJ2-7	NA	15	CASSFLASGRLEQYF	TGTGCCAGCAGTTTTTTGGCTAGCGGGAGACTTGAGCAGTACTTC
TRBD2	TRBV11-2	TRBJ2-1	NA	18	CASSLMDWTSGTHNEQFF	TGTGCCAGCAGCTTAATGGACTGGACTAGCGGGACTCACAATGAGCAGTTCTTC
NA	TRBV4-1	TRBJ1-5	NA	12	CASSQGNQPQHF	TGCGCCAGCAGCCAGGGTAATCAGCCCCAGCATTTT
TRBD2	TRBV9	TRBJ2-1	NA	16	CASSVGISGRANEQFF	TGTGCCAGCAGCGTAGGGATAAGCGGGAGGGCCAATGAGCAGTTCTTC
NA	TRBV19	TRBJ1-2	NA	14	CARRGEGWSYGYTF	TGTGCCAGGCGAGGTGAGGGTTGGTCCTATGGCTACACCTTC
TRBD2	TRBV7-3	TRBJ2-1	NA	14	CASSEPGLVNEQFF	TGTGCCAGCAGCGAACCTGGACTAGTTAATGAGCAGTTCTTC
TRBD1	TRBV28	TRBJ1-1	NA	16	CASSSLKDDRETEAFF	TGTGCCAGCAGTTCCCTGAAAGATGACAGGGAGACTGAAGCTTTCTTT
NA	TRBV5-1	TRBJ2-6	NA	15	CASSLVVSGANVLTF	TGCGCCAGCAGCTTGGTAGTCTCTGGGGCCAACGTCCTGACTTTC
NA	TRBV7-9	TRBJ2-1	NA	16	CASSTRQGLLYNEQFF	TGTGCCAGCAGTACCCGACAAGGGCTGCTCTACAATGAGCAGTTCTTC
NA	TRBV15	TRBJ2-3	NA	12	CATSRGGDTQYF	TGTGCCACCAGCAGAGGGGGGGATACGCAGTATTTT
NA	TRBV27	TRBJ2-7	NA	13	CASSLSRGYEQYF	TGTGCCAGCAGTTTATCGAGGGGCTACGAGCAGTACTTC
NA	TRBV19	TRBJ2-1	NA	14	CASSIVSSYNEQFF	TGTGCCAGTAGTATAGTCAGCTCCTACAATGAGCAGTTCTTC
NA	TRBV29-1	TRBJ2-7	NA	13	CSVDDGFAYEQYF	TGCAGCGTGGACGATGGATTCGCCTACGAGCAGTACTTC
NA	TRBV19	TRBJ2-1	NA	14	CASSWESSYNEQFF	TGTGCCAGTAGTTGGGAAAGCTCCTACAATGAGCAGTTCTTC
NA	TRBV6-6	TRBJ1-2	NA	15	CASSFTGEINYGYTF	TGTGCCAGCAGTTTTACAGGCGAGATTAACTATGGCTACACCTTC
NA	TRBV9	TRBJ2-3	once	15	CASSHETGATDTQYF	TGTGCCAGCAGCCACGAGACGGGAGCCACAGATACGCAGTATTTT
TRBD1	TRBV18	TRBJ1-5	NA	14	CASSPGQINQPQHF	TGTGCCAGCTCACCGGGACAGATCAATCAGCCCCAGCATTTT